This T cell receptor beta chain was recorded in a study of chemoradiotherapy in HPV16-positive cancers. Here immunoSEQ multiplex PCR was the method, and the copy in TCRdb shows in-frame clones only, minus some. The sample shows roughly 11,000 clones, approximately 78% of them seen only once. The V and J ends lost 6 bases and 1 base respectively, with 9 bases between them. Germline CDR1 is SGHTA and CDR2 is FQGTGA. CDR3 size: 13 residues. The clonotype originates from a human donor with HPV-associated anogenital cancer. V is TRBV7-3 and J is TRBJ1-1; D gene unclear. The biological material was taken from a patient who underwent chemoradiotherapy. CDR3 region: CASRDAGNTEAFF. In nucleotides, the CDR3 is TGTGCCAGCAGGGACGCCGGGAACACTGAAGCTTTCTTT.